Presented here are 27 T cell receptor beta chains from one specimen sequenced in a study of T cells in Graves' hyperthyroidism and ophthalmopathy. TCR beta CDR3 sequences were amplified from RNA transcripts. First-round RT-PCR targeting the TCR CDR3 was performed with the HTBI primer set. Via MiXCR, TCRdb re-called the multiplex PCR reads, giving one row per CDR3 protein. The sample consists of roughly 380,000 distinct CDR3 sequences, approximately 19% of them appearing once. Sequencing was performed on blood. These receptors were collected from a woman in her late teens or twenties with Graves' hyperthyroidism.

This clonotype occurred once. The chain has TRBV7-2 and TRBJ2-2; 9 bases agree with TRBD2. The trim removed 5 bases at V and 6 bases at J, leaving 7 bases unmatched. Germline CDR1 reads SGHTA; CDR2 reads FQGNSA. This CDR3 comprises 15 residues. The CDR3 protein is CASSILRGGSGELFF. The CDR3 nucleotides are TGTGCCAGCAGCATCCTGCGGGGGGGCTCCGGGGAGCTGTTTTTT.

This clonotype was detected ten times or more. This sequence joins TRBV25-1 and TRBJ1-2; D gene unclear. The CDR3 length is 12 residues. Germline V gene data show CDR1 as MGHDK and CDR2 as SYGVNS. Trimming pared 8 bases from V and 5 bases from J, leaving 12 bases between. In DNA form, the CDR3 reads TGTGCCAGCGGGCACGGGGAGTATGGCTACACCTTC. Its translation: CASGHGEYGYTF.

This clonotype was observed at least ten times. The V gene is TRBV27, the J gene TRBJ2-2; TRBD2 aligns across 11 bases. The CDR3 has 16 residues. The germline V gene has CDR1 MNHEY and CDR2 SMNVEV (reference sequence). J lost 4 bases, V lost 6 bases, and 7 bases had no gene match. The CDR3 here is CASSPSGGIFTGELFF. The CDR3 nucleotides read TGTGCCAGCAGCCCTAGCGGGGGGATCTTCACCGGGGAGCTGTTTTTT.

Ten or more counts support this clonotype. The rearrangement joins TRBV6-5 to TRBJ1-1; D is ambiguous. The CDR3 is 14 residues long. The V gene lost 2 bases and the J gene lost 0 bases, with 7 bases spanning the gap. The germline V gene encodes CDR1 MNHEY and CDR2 SVGAGI. The CDR3: CASSYGGMNTEAFF. The CDR3 region has the DNA TGTGCCAGCAGTTACGGTGGAATGAACACTGAAGCTTTCTTT.

This clonotype was counted a single time. The chain couples TRBV30 to TRBJ2-5; 11 bases are shared with TRBD2. The CDR3 runs to 15 residues. The V segment lost 1 base and the J segment 4 bases; nucleotides outside the gene matches: 5. Germline lookup yields CDR1 GTSNPN and CDR2 SVGIG (reference sequence). The CDR3 region is CAWSALAGGLETQYF. The CDR3 DNA is TGTGCCTGGAGTGCCCTAGCGGGAGGTTTAGAGACCCAGTACTTC. The whole variable domain, remainder taken from reference TRBV30 and TRBJ2-5, is SQTIHQWPATLVQPVGSPLSLECTVEGTSNPNLYWYRQAAGRGLQLLFYSVGIGQISSEVPQNLSASRPQDRQFILSSKKLLLSDSGFYLCAWSALAGGLETQYFGPGTRLLVL.

This clonotype showed up many times. In DNA, the CDR3 is TGTGCCAGCAGCCCGACCGGGGAGTCCTACGAGCAGTACTTC. Protein: CASSPTGESYEQYF. This sequence joins TRBV7-6 and TRBJ2-7; a possible D gene is TRBD2 (5 bases). The length of the CDR3 is 14 residues. Germline V CDR1 and CDR2: SGHVS, FNYEAQ. The germline V and J ends were trimmed by 5 bases and 1 base, with 12 bases remaining between them. The whole variable domain, remainder taken from reference TRBV7-6 and TRBJ2-7, is GAGVSQSPRYKVTKRGQDVALRCDPISGHVSLYWYRQALGQGPEFLTYFNYEAQQDKSGLPNDRFSAERPEGSISTLTIQRTEQRDSAMYRCASSPTGESYEQYFGPGTRLTVT.

This clonotype was picked up many times. The CDR3 spells CASSPGRRLLSYEQYF. The CDR3 DNA reads TGTGCCAGCAGCCCAGGACGACGGCTTCTCTCCTACGAGCAGTACTTC. J is TRBJ2-7 and V is TRBV7-8, with D unclear. Germline V gene data show CDR1 as SGHVS and CDR2 as FQNEAQ. The CDR3 is 16 residues long. V was clipped by 5 bases and J by 0 bases, with 17 bases between them.

This chain connects TRBV12-3 or TRBV12-4 to TRBJ1-6; D is unresolved. Deletions cut 5 bases from V and 9 bases from J, with 8 bases between. The CDR3 extends over 12 amino acids. CDR3 nucleotides: TGTGCCAGCAGTCCGCGGCGTTCACCCCTCCACTTT. This translates into CASSPRRSPLHF.

Many counts were recorded for this clonotype. This rearrangement joins TRBV12-3 or TRBV12-4 to TRBJ1-1; 7 nucleotides line up with TRBD1. This CDR3 has 15 amino acids. Unmatched junction bases numbered 10, after V lost 2 bases and J lost 7 bases. The CDR3 DNA reads TGTGCCAGCAGTTTAACAACAGGGGAGAGGGGTGAAGCTTTCTTT. This sequence encodes CASSLTTGERGEAFF.

This clonotype was counted many times. V usage is TRBV30 and J usage is TRBJ1-2, with D possibly TRBD1 on 5 matching bases. Deletions cut 4 bases from V and 10 bases from J, with 16 bases between. This CDR3 has 12 residues. The germline CDR1 and CDR2 sequences are GTSNPN and SVGIG (reference sequence). The chain's CDR3 is CAWTRVGRTYTF. The CDR3 bases are TGTGCCTGGACCAGGGTCGGAAGAACCTACACCTTC.

This clonotype was counted many times. The chain recombines TRBV11-3 with TRBJ1-1; unclear D gene. With 2 bases removed from V and 7 bases from J, the gap between germline ends came to 17 bases. In germline, CDR1 is SGHNT, CDR2 YENEEA. CDR3 length: 15 residues. CDR3 sequence reads: CASSLRRWGKGEAFF. CDR3 in DNA: TGTGCCAGCAGCTTACGGCGATGGGGAAAGGGTGAAGCTTTCTTT.

The J gene is TRBJ1-1, the V gene TRBV20-1; maybe TRBD1 (5 bases). The CDR3 has 11 amino acids. V shed 8 bases and J shed 1 base, with 8 bases lying between them. Germline values: CDR1 DFQATT, CDR2 SNEGSKA (reference sequence). The CDR3 nucleotides are TGCAGTCCCGGGGGGAACACTGAAGCTTTCTTT. Protein product: CSPGGNTEAFF.

This clonotype came up many times. The gene calls are TRBV20-1 and TRBJ2-7; TRBD2 might be the D (7 bases). Germline V gene lookup returns CDR1 DFQATT and CDR2 SNEGSKA (reference sequence). Trimming shortened V by 6 bases and J by 3 bases, and 12 bases separated the two germline ends. This CDR3 has 12 amino acids. CDR3 sequence: CSAGGRNYEQYF. CDR3 nucleotides: TGCAGTGCGGGGGGGCGAAACTACGAGCAGTACTTC.

This clonotype has ten or more counts. The genes are TRBV20-1 and TRBJ1-5, with TRBD1 as a possible D gene (5 bases). Trimming shortened V by 0 bases and J by 4 bases, and 10 bases separated the two germline ends. CDR1 and CDR2 (germline): DFQATT, SNEGSKA (reference sequence). The CDR3 covers 14 residues. CDR3 DNA sequence: TGCAGTGCTAGAGATCTCCGGGGGAATCAGCCCCAGCATTTT. As protein: CSARDLRGNQPQHF.

This clonotype was observed many times. The CDR3 DNA is TGTGCCAGCAGCTTAGGCAGCAACACCTACGAGCAGTACTTC. Its protein product is CASSLGSNTYEQYF. V usage is TRBV7-8 and J usage is TRBJ2-7; D is ambiguous. Trimming removed 1 base from V and 2 bases from J, with 9 bases in between. Germline CDR1 and CDR2: SGHVS and FQNEAQ. CDR3 length: 14 amino acids.

This clonotype was seen only a few times. The genes are TRBV28 and TRBJ2-2; perhaps TRBD1 as D (6 bases). V lost 7 bases and J 4 bases, leaving 13 bases between the germline ends. The CDR3 has 14 residues. CDR1 is MDHEN, CDR2 SYDVKM, per germline. In DNA form, the CDR3 reads TGTGCCAGCACCTTCTCAGGGGCCACCGGGGAGCTGTTTTTT. Translated, it gives CASTFSGATGELFF.

The J gene is TRBJ2-1, the V gene TRBV7-3, with 12 bases matching TRBD2. V lost 3 bases to trimming and J lost 3 bases; unmatched junction nucleotides: 15. CDR1 and CDR2 from the germline V gene are SGHTA and FQGTGA. CDR3 size: 20 residues. CDR3 protein: CASSFPSGGVSTVNYNEQFF. The CDR3 DNA sequence: TGTGCCAGCAGCTTCCCTAGCGGGGGGGTTTCAACGGTAAACTACAATGAGCAGTTCTTC.

This clonotype was seen at least ten times. This chain links TRBV5-1 with TRBJ1-2, with D uncertain. The V gene lost 0 bases and the J gene lost 4 bases, with 7 bases spanning the gap. Germline V lookup: CDR1 SGHRS, CDR2 YFSETQ. The CDR3 contains 13 residues. This CDR3 reads CASSLAAVYGYTF. CDR3 DNA sequence: TGCGCCAGCAGCTTGGCGGCAGTCTATGGCTACACCTTC.

This clonotype was observed many times. The gene calls are TRBV27 and TRBJ2-5; no reliable D call. The CDR3 has 14 residues. Germline V gene lookup returns CDR1 MNHEY and CDR2 SMNVEV (reference sequence). Trimming cost V 3 bases and J 9 bases, with 17 bases left between them. CDR3 protein: CASSFGPGLWAQYF. The CDR3 DNA reads TGTGCCAGCAGTTTCGGGCCCGGGCTTTGGGCCCAGTACTTC.

On this clonotype: This CDR3 fails to terminate in the conserved phenylalanine or tryptophan, so it likely reflects a read error. This rearrangement joins TRBV25-1 to TRBJ1-1; D gene uncertain. The ends were cut back, 4 bases at V and 2 bases at J, with 2 bases in the middle. The CDR3 covers 11 residues. Germline-derived CDR1 and CDR2 are MGHDK and SYGVNS. CDR3 sequence (DNA): TGTGCCAGCAGTGTTAACACTGAAGCTTTCTTG. Translation: CASSVNTEAFL.

The table lists this clonotype with many counts. Here the CDR3 DNA reads TGTGCCAGCAGCTTAGTCGCTCAGCCCCAGCATTTT. Its protein is CASSLVAQPQHF. This chain joins TRBV7-2 and TRBJ1-5; D ambiguous. The V gene lost 1 base and the J gene lost 6 bases, with 4 bases spanning the gap. Per germline, CDR1 SGHTA and CDR2 FQGNSA. This CDR3 contains 12 residues.

DNA of the CDR3: TGTGCCAGCAGTTACTCGGTGCCTAGAGCGGGAGGGCCTCGTGAGACCCAGTACTTC. It is translated as CASSYSVPRAGGPRETQYF. V gene TRBV6-2 or TRBV6-3 combines with J gene TRBJ2-5; 10 nucleotides align to TRBD2. V trimming: 0 bases; J trimming: 5 bases; junction bases outside the gene matches: 15. This CDR3 is 19 amino acids long. In germline, CDR1 is MNHEY, CDR2 SVGEGT.

This clonotype has a count of ten or more. The V call is TRBV30, the J call TRBJ2-7; D is tentatively TRBD1 or TRBD2 (5 bases each). The CDR3 sequence is 14 residues long. Germline CDR1 GTSNPN, CDR2 SVGIG (reference sequence). V was trimmed by 4 bases and J by 5 bases, leaving 18 bases between them. CDR3 region: CAWKFRELGNEQYF. The DNA for the CDR3 is TGTGCCTGGAAGTTCAGGGAACTCGGGAACGAGCAGTACTTC.

This clonotype was observed at least ten times. The chain uses TRBV4-1 and TRBJ2-7, with D tentatively TRBD2 (5 bases). Trimming cost V 5 bases and J 7 bases, with 15 bases left between them. Germline V gives CDR1 MGHRA, CDR2 YSYEKL. The CDR3 sequence is 13 residues long. The chain's CDR3 is CASSAGSAREQYF. As DNA, the CDR3 is TGCGCCAGCAGCGCGGGCTCGGCGCGAGAGCAGTACTTC.

This clonotype was found many times. The chain uses TRBV12-3 or TRBV12-4 and TRBJ1-5; 8 nucleotides line up with TRBD1. V was pared by 4 bases and J by 2 bases, with 4 bases of the junction left unmatched. This CDR3 has 15 residues. DNA of the CDR3: TGTGCCAGCAGTTGGTCGGACAGGGGCAATCAGCCCCAGCATTTT. Its protein is CASSWSDRGNQPQHF.

This clonotype has a handful of counts. The chain links TRBV20-1 to TRBJ2-7; tentatively, D is TRBD1 (6 bases). V lost 5 bases and J 0 bases, leaving 11 bases between the germline ends. In germline, CDR1 is DFQATT, CDR2 SNEGSKA (reference sequence). CDR3 length: 13 amino acids. CDR3 protein: CSALDRTSYEQYF. The CDR3 region has the DNA TGCAGTGCTTTAGACAGGACCTCCTACGAGCAGTACTTC.

The V gene is TRBV6-2 or TRBV6-3, the J gene TRBJ1-5; D gene uncertain. This CDR3 has 14 residues. The ends were cut back, 6 bases at V and 3 bases at J, with 12 bases in the middle. Germline loops: CDR1 MNHEY, CDR2 SVGEGT. The CDR3 here is CASRLDELNQPQHF. CDR3 nucleotide sequence: TGTGCCAGCAGGCTCGACGAACTCAATCAGCCCCAGCATTTT.